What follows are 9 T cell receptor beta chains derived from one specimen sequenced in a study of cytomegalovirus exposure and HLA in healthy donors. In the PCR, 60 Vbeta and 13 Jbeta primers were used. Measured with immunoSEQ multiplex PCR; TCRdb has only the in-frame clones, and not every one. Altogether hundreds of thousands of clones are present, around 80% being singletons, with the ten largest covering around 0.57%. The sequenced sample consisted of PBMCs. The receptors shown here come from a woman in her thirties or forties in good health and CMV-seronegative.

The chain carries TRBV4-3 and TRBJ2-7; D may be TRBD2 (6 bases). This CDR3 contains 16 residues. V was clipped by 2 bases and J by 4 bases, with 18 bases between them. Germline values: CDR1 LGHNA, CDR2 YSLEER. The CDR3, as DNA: TGCGCCAGCAGCCAACAACGCGGGACGGGATGGTACGAGCAGTACTTC. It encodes CASSQQRGTGWYEQYF.

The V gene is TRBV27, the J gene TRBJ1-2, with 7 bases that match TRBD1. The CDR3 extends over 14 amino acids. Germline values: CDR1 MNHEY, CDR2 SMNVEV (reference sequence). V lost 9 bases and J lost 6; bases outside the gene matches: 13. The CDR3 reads CARGPFTGADGYTF. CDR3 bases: TGTGCCAGGGGGCCGTTTACAGGGGCCGATGGCTACACCTTC.

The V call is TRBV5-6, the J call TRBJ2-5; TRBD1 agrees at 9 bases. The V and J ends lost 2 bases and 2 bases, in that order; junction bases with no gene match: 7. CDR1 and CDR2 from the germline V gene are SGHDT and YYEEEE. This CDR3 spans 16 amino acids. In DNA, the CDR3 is TGTGCCAGCAGCTTTAGTGGACAGGGGTCACAAGAGACCCAGTACTTC. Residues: CASSFSGQGSQETQYF. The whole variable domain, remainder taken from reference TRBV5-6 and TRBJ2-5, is DAGVTQSPTHLIKTRGQQVTLRCSPKSGHDTVSWYQQALGQGPQFIFQYYEEEERQRGNFPDRFSGHQFPNYSSELNVNALLLGDSALYLCASSFSGQGSQETQYFGPGTRLLVL.

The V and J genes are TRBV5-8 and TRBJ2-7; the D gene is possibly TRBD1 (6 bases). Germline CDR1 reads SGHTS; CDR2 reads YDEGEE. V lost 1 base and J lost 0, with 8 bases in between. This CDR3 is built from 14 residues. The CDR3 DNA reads TGTGCCAGCAGCTTGATGGGGGCCTCCTACGAGCAGTACTTC. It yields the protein CASSLMGASYEQYF.

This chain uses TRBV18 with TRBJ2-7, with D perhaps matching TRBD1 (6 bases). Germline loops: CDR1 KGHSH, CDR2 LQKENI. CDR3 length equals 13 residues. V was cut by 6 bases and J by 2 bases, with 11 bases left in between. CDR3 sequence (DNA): TGTGCCAGCTCCCACGGACAGCCCTACGAGCAGTACTTC. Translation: CASSHGQPYEQYF.

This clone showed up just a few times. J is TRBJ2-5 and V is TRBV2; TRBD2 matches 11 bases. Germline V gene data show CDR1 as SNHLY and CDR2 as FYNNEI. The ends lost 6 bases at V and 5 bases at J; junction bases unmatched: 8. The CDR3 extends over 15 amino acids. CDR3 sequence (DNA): TGTGCCAGCAGGGACCTAGCGGGGGGTTTGGAGACCCAGTACTTC. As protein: CASRDLAGGLETQYF.

Here the CDR3 reads CASKQDRSNSPLHF. CDR3 bases: TGTGCCAGCAAACAGGACCGCAGTAATTCACCCCTCCACTTT. V and J are TRBV6-1 and TRBJ1-6; D perhaps matches TRBD1 (5 bases). The CDR3 has 14 amino acids. Germline V gives CDR1 MNHNS, CDR2 SASEGT. V was pared by 7 bases and J by 6 bases, with 13 bases between.

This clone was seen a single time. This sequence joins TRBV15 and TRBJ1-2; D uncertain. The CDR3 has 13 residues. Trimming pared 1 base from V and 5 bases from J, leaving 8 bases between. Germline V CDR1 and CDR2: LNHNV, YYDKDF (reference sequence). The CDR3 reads CATSRAAGYGYTF. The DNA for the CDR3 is TGTGCCACCAGCAGAGCGGCGGGATATGGCTACACCTTC.

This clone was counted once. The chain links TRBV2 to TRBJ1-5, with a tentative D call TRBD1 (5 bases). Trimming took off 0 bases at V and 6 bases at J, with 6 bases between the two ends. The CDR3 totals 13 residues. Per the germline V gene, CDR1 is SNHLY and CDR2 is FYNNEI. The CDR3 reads CASSEAGGQPQHF. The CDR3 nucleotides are TGTGCCAGCAGTGAAGCCGGGGGTCAGCCCCAGCATTTT.